This TCR beta chain was documented in a study of blood T cells in healthy people across ages (dated by TCRdb to about 2015). Study-level background: In model experiments, template switching captured roughly one uniquely barcoded TCR beta cDNA molecule for every two T cells. Using the same blood draw, the study looked at two additional independent replicas of 1 million unique cDNA reads for two donors, one aged 18 to 30 and the other aged 80 or older. Donors of different ages were randomly distributed across sequencing lanes to avoid experimental bias. Age-related changes in TCR beta repertoire diversity were measured in the study by deep sequencing normalized with unique cDNA molecular identifiers. The donors were split into four age groups: young (average around 15 years), middle-aged (39), aged (approximately 60) and long-lived (about 82). Broad study findings and their caveats: Donor CMV infection status was unknown, potentially confounding age-related changes in expanded clonotypes. As age increased, observed TCR beta diversity per million T cells dropped in a roughly linear way, and a significant reduction was already evident by age approximately 40. Estimates of total diversity based on one million sequenced T cells were considered lower bounds and underestimates. Bulk unsorted PBMC profiling prevented conclusive comparison of naive and antigen-experienced compartments. Observed TCR beta diversity correlated strongly with the percentage of naive T cells measured by flow cytometry. Compared with the aged group, the long-lived group had more naive CD4+ T cells, fewer expanded clones and increased TCR diversity, suggesting age selection.

The receptor library was made with 5' RACE. The reads were generated on an Illumina HiSeq 2500. A second PCR of about 7 to 12 cycles was performed with a sample-barcoded 5' primer and a J-beta primer mix. Each TCR beta cDNA molecule received a unique molecular identifier from a template-switch 5' adaptor carrying 12 random nucleotides. Each sample yielded at least 2.5 million CDR3-containing paired-end reads. All of the RNA was converted into first-strand cDNA using the Mint cDNA synthesis kit, with a TRBC-specific oligonucleotide serving as the primer. After uracil-DNA glycosylase treatment, a first 18-cycle PCR used universal primers M1SS and BC2_uni_R on all cDNA. From the authors' description of their analysis: For normalization, 1 million high-quality reads were randomly selected from each sample, with every read carrying a distinct molecular identifier. Instead of being binned into consensus sequences, reads with shared molecular identifiers were discarded. CDR3 identification, clonotype clustering and error correction used MiTCR with a Q25 quality threshold and the strictest error-elimination algorithm. A nonparametric unseen species model with Euler transformation was used to estimate a lower bound on total TCR beta diversity. The public reads were run again by TCRdb, first through fastp at Q25 and then through MiXCR, and only productive beta chains were kept. Identical CDR3 proteins give one entry, which carries the most common genes and DNA. These V and J calls are TCRdb output, not the study's own analysis. A total of more than 1,400,000 distinct CDR3 sequences appear in this sample, about 43% of them only once. Roughly 7.7% of the sample lies in the top ten.

Systemically healthy Caucasian individuals from Russia, 39 in total and aged roughly 6 to 95 years, were included as donors. Roughly 10 milliliters of peripheral blood were collected from each donor into EDTA-treated Vacutainer tubes. PBMCs were isolated by Ficoll-Paque density-gradient centrifugation, with at least 7 million obtained per sample. Total RNA, at least 6 micrograms per sample, was extracted from PBMCs with Trizol reagent. Naive CD45RAhigh/CD27high T cell percentages were measured by flow cytometry on a PBMC aliquot from every donor. As to this clonotype: It lacks a known antigen. One end of the junction fails to match germline, which may point to a read error.

The sequence came from a woman under 30 in good health. The material sequenced was blood.

The DNA reads TGCGCCAGCTCACACACAGGGTTTGTAAACGAGCAGTACTTC. This is translated as CASSHTGFVNEQYF. Here the chain combines TRBV18 and TRBJ2-7; the D segment could be TRBD1, given 6 matching bases. The cysteine opens and the phenylalanine closes a CDR3 of 14 amino acids. Here the CDR3 DNA is all that survives: 42 bases in frame from base 1. From a lookup of the germline V gene, CDR1 and CDR2 are KGHSH and LQKENI.